This T cell receptor (beta chain) originates from a study of blood T cell repertoires in COVID-19. Turning to the study itself: Spain, Italy and the United States supplied samples that represented acute and convalescent COVID-19.

Sequenced by immunoSEQ multiplex PCR; TCRdb stores in-frame clones only, minus some. Found here are hundreds of thousands of clones, around nine tenths of them singletons; the top ten hold 1.3%. The CDR3 contains 14 residues. Trimming removed 3 bases from V and 3 bases from J; junction bases left unmatched: 3. Germline V gives CDR1 SGHNT, CDR2 YYREEE (reference sequence). The clonotype comes from a man aged 70 or older with acute or convalescent COVID-19. Sequencing was carried out using peripheral blood. The genes are TRBV5-4 and TRBJ2-4, with 7 nucleotides matching TRBD2. The CDR3 DNA is TGTGCCAGCAGCTCCCGGGGGGTCAAAAACATTCAGTACTTC. Its translation is CASSSRGVKNIQYF.